Presented here are 32 T cell receptor beta chains from one specimen sequenced in a study of blood T cells in healthy people across ages. Then a second PCR, running about 6 to 12 cycles, was carried out with a sample-barcoded 5' primer and a J-beta primer mix. TCRdb redid the calling of the 5' RACE reads with MiXCR, one entry per CDR3 protein. The sample gives hundreds of thousands of distinct CDR3 sequences, approximately 31% of which show up once; 15% is in the top ten. Specimen: blood. These receptors were taken from a woman over 75 in good health.

This clonotype was found a few times. The V call is TRBV6-5, the J call TRBJ2-3; D possibly uses TRBD1 or TRBD2 (7 bases each). The CDR3 consists of 16 residues. Germline CDR1 MNHEY, CDR2 SVGAGI. The V end lost 5 bases, the J end lost 2 bases, and 17 bases lay between the germline ends. The CDR3 bases are TGTGCCAGCAGTATAGGGAGGGGGCGCGACACAGATACGCAGTATTTT. This encodes CASSIGRGRDTDTQYF.

This clonotype was counted at least ten times. The chain links TRBV7-2 to TRBJ1-2, with 7 nucleotides matching TRBD1. V dropped 1 base and J dropped 3; count of bases not matched to a gene: 8. In germline, CDR1 is SGHTA, CDR2 FQGNSA. This CDR3 region has 16 residues. The CDR3 nucleotides are TGTGCCAGCAGCTTAGTAACGGCCAGGGGGGACTATGGCTACACCTTC. Its translation: CASSLVTARGDYGYTF.

In this sample, this clonotype turned up a few times. The CDR3 nucleotides are TGCAGTGTTCCCCTTCCGGGGGGCGCGCACAATGAGCAGTTCTTC. Its protein is CSVPLPGGAHNEQFF. V usage is TRBV20-1 and J usage is TRBJ2-1; D is possibly TRBD2 (7 bases). V gave up 7 bases and J gave up 5 bases, with 21 bases separating them. In germline, CDR1 is DFQATT, CDR2 SNEGSKA (reference sequence). This CDR3 has 15 residues.

This clonotype has ten or more counts. V and J are TRBV5-5 and TRBJ2-3, with 9 bases that match TRBD1. This CDR3 has 15 amino acids. In germline, CDR1 is SGHKS, CDR2 YYEKEE (reference sequence). The trim removed 4 bases at V and 4 bases at J, leaving 7 bases unmatched. The CDR3 DNA follows: TGTGCCAGCAGCCTAGGGACAGGGACGGCAGATACGCAGTATTTT. This translates into CASSLGTGTADTQYF. The complete variable domain, with remaining parts taken from reference TRBV5-5 and TRBJ2-3, reads DAGVTQSPTHLIKTRGQQVTLRCSPISGHKSVSWYQQVLGQGPQFIFQYYEKEERGRGNFPDRFSARQFPNYSSELNVNALLLGDSALYLCASSLGTGTADTQYFGPGTRLTVL.

The gene calls are TRBV12-3 or TRBV12-4 and TRBJ1-5; TRBD1 agrees at 10 bases. The CDR3 covers 15 residues. V was pared by 1 base and J by 6 bases, with 3 bases of the junction left unmatched. The DNA of the CDR3 is TGTGCCAGCAGTTTAGGACAGGGGGCTTGTCAGCCCCAGCATTTT. It yields the protein CASSLGQGACQPQHF.

Notes on this clonotype: A much larger clone lies a single base off, so this may be a read error. The CDR3 DNA follows: TGTGCCAGCAGCAACTGGAGGGCTCTCCAAGAGACCCAGTACTTC. Protein sequence: CASSNWRALQETQYF. The V and J genes are TRBV7-3 and TRBJ2-5, with D possibly being TRBD2 (6 bases). The germline V gene has CDR1 SGHTA and CDR2 FQGTGA. The V and J ends lost 5 bases and 1 base respectively, with 14 bases between them. The CDR3 is 15 residues long.

With respect to this clonotype: With a much larger clone just one base away, this may be a read error. This CDR3 reads CSVTPFDRGNRHEQYF. DNA for the CDR3: TGCAGCGTTACTCCTTTCGACAGGGGGAACCGGCATGAGCAGTACTTC. This chain uses TRBV29-1 with TRBJ2-5, with TRBD1 matching 9 bases. CDR1 is SQVTM and CDR2 is ANQGSEA in the germline V gene. Trimming at V came to 5 bases and at J to 11 bases, leaving 21 bases not matched to a gene. The CDR3 extends over 16 amino acids.

In its sample, this clonotype was seen many times. This chain uses TRBV28 with TRBJ2-5; 10 positions agree with TRBD1. Germline CDR1 is MDHEN and CDR2 is SYDVKM. The V segment lost 6 bases and the J segment 5 bases; nucleotides outside the gene matches: 12. The length of the CDR3 is 16 residues. The CDR3 reads CASSLSSTGGEETQYF. In DNA form, the CDR3 reads TGTGCCAGCAGCCTAAGCTCGACAGGGGGCGAGGAGACCCAGTACTTC.

This clonotype was recorded at least ten times. V is TRBV6-2 or TRBV6-3 and J is TRBJ2-7; no firm D call. There are 18 residues in the CDR3. The germline V gene encodes CDR1 MNHEY and CDR2 SVGEGT. The germline V and J ends were trimmed by 0 bases and 5 bases, with 23 bases remaining between them. CDR3 bases: TGTGCCAGCAGTTACTCGATTGGGAACCCAGCGAACTGGAACGAGCAGTACTTC. It specifies CASSYSIGNPANWNEQYF.

This clonotype has a handful of counts. This rearrangement joins TRBV7-9 to TRBJ1-1; D uncertain. Germline-derived CDR1 and CDR2 are SEHNR and FQNEAQ (reference sequence). The CDR3 sequence is 13 residues long. The V and J ends lost 3 bases and 2 bases respectively, with 7 bases between them. The CDR3: CASSFPSNTEAFF. CDR3 DNA sequence: TGTGCCAGCAGCTTCCCATCTAACACTGAAGCTTTCTTT. The variable domain in full, completed from reference TRBV7-9 and TRBJ1-1, reads DTGVSQNPRHKITKRGQNVTFRCDPISEHNRLYWYRQTLGQGPEFLTYFQNEAQLEKSRLLSDRFSAERPKGSFSTLEIQRTEQGDSAMYLCASSFPSNTEAFFGQGTRLTVV.

Many counts were recorded for this clonotype. The rearrangement joins TRBV3-1 to TRBJ2-1, with D tentatively TRBD1 (6 bases). CDR3 length: 15 amino acids. Germline V gene data show CDR1 as LGHDT and CDR2 as YNNKEL (reference sequence). Trimming shortened V by 1 base and J by 4 bases, and 11 bases separated the two germline ends. The CDR3 nucleotides are TGTGCCAGCAGCCAAGTCGGACAGCCGTACAATGAGCAGTTCTTC. This codes for CASSQVGQPYNEQFF.

This clonotype has only a few counts. This chain links TRBV7-2 with TRBJ1-1; D remains unclear. This CDR3 comprises 14 residues. Between the trimmed V and J ends, which lost 0 bases and 4 bases, there was a span of 9 bases. Germline V lookup: CDR1 SGHTA, CDR2 FQGNSA. The CDR3 is CASSLALGTTEAFF. Here the CDR3 DNA reads TGTGCCAGCAGCTTAGCCCTGGGAACCACTGAAGCTTTCTTT.

Note on this clonotype: A much larger clone lies a single base off, so this may be a read error. The gene calls are TRBV29-1 and TRBJ1-1; possibly TRBD1 for D (5 bases). This CDR3 region has 12 residues. V was pared by 3 bases and J by 7 bases, with 12 bases between. The germline V gene encodes CDR1 SQVTM and CDR2 ANQGSEA. The CDR3 here is CSVDRGADEAFF. CDR3 in DNA: TGCAGCGTTGATCGAGGGGCGGATGAAGCTTTCTTT.

Notes on this clonotype: A much bigger clone sits one base away, suggesting this may be a read error. The chain combines TRBV7-8 with TRBJ2-7; D may be TRBD1 or TRBD2 (6 bases each). Trimming stripped 11 bases from V and 11 bases from J, with 31 bases between. The CDR3 is 15 residues long. Germline values: CDR1 SGHVS, CDR2 FQNEAQ. As DNA, the CDR3 is TGTGCCGGCACCCTTAGTTCCGGGGGCGACTCTCTTAAGTACTTC. Translated, it gives CAGTLSSGGDSLKYF. The variable domain in full, with the rest retrieved from reference TRBV7-8 and TRBJ2-7, is GAGVSQSPRYKVAKRGQDVALRCDPISGHVSLFWYQQALGQGPEFLTYFQNEAQLDKSGLPSDRFFAERPEGSVSTLKIQRTQQEDSAVYLCAGTLSSGGDSLKYFGPGTRLTVT.

This clonotype occurred many times. The rearrangement uses TRBV30 and TRBJ1-4; no clear D. Germline V gene data show CDR1 as GTSNPN and CDR2 as SVGIG (reference sequence). V was shortened by 2 bases and J by 6 bases, with 7 bases between the two germline ends. The CDR3 loop spans 12 amino acids. The CDR3 DNA is TGTGCCTGGAGTCTAATAGATGAAAAACTGTTTTTT. This codes for CAWSLIDEKLFF.

There are many counts of this clonotype. The chain employs TRBV2 and TRBJ2-4, with 7 bases that match TRBD1. CDR1 is SNHLY, CDR2 FYNNEI, per germline. V lost 5 bases and J lost 6; bases outside the gene matches: 7. This CDR3 has 14 amino acids. DNA of the CDR3: TGTGCCAGCAGTCCGGGACAGAGCATAAACATTCAGTACTTC. Residues: CASSPGQSINIQYF.

There are a few counts of this clonotype. The V and J genes are TRBV28 and TRBJ2-3; D unresolved. From germline, CDR1 is MDHEN and CDR2 SYDVKM. Trimming took off 6 bases at V and 0 bases at J, with 16 bases between the two ends. The CDR3 has 16 residues. This CDR3 reads CASSPRSYSSTDTQYF. As DNA, the CDR3 is TGTGCCAGCAGCCCCCGAAGTTATTCTAGCACAGATACGCAGTATTTT.

The gene calls are TRBV7-2 and TRBJ2-7; D perhaps matches TRBD1 (6 bases). The V and J ends lost 3 bases and 2 bases respectively, with 8 bases between them. Germline values: CDR1 SGHTA, CDR2 FQGNSA. This CDR3 is 13 amino acids long. The CDR3 protein is CASSFEGAYEQYF. CDR3 coding DNA: TGTGCCAGCAGCTTTGAGGGGGCCTACGAGCAGTACTTC.

This clonotype was counted many times. The chain carries TRBV5-1 and TRBJ2-3, with TRBD1 matching over 9 bases. Germline V CDR1 and CDR2: SGHRS, YFSETQ. CDR3 size: 15 residues. V shed 4 bases and J 3 bases; nucleotides not matched to a gene: 6. The CDR3 DNA reads TGCGCCAGCAGCATTGGGACAGGGAGAACAGATACGCAGTATTTT. Translating gives CASSIGTGRTDTQYF.

This clonotype was recorded a few times. This may be a read error: a much more frequent sequence differs by one nucleotide. The V and J genes are TRBV5-6 and TRBJ2-5, with D possibly being TRBD1 (6 bases). The CDR3 sequence is 14 residues long. Germline V gives CDR1 SGHDT, CDR2 YYEEEE. CDR3 residues: CASSLGGFQEIQYF. The CDR3 bases are TGTGCCAGCAGCTTAGGGGGATTCCAAGAGATCCAGTACTTC.

This clonotype was observed at least ten times. The chain links TRBV28 to TRBJ2-5, with a possible D match to TRBD1 (6 bases). Germline loops: CDR1 MDHEN, CDR2 SYDVKM. CDR3 length: 14 residues. Trimming took 7 bases from V and 2 from J, leaving 14 bases between them. In DNA, the CDR3 is TGTGCCAGCACTTCAGGGGCAGGTCAAGAGACCCAGTACTTC. Its protein product is CASTSGAGQETQYF.

The chain couples TRBV20-1 to TRBJ2-4; 7 bases line up with TRBD1. The J call is doubtful: the DNA matches TRBJ2-7 better. The CDR3 totals 11 residues. Germline values: CDR1 DFQATT, CDR2 SNEGSKA (reference sequence). CDR3 protein: CSTGVTYEQYF. In DNA form, the CDR3 reads TGCAGTACAGGGGTTACCTACGAGCAGTACTTC.

There are many counts of this clonotype. J is TRBJ2-7 and V is TRBV6-2 or TRBV6-3, with D hard to call. The CDR3 sequence is 13 residues long. The V and J ends lost 2 bases and 1 base respectively, with 6 bases between them. CDR1 is MNHEY, CDR2 SVGEGT, per germline. The DNA for the CDR3 is TGTGCCAGCAGTTACGCAGATTCCTACGAGCAGTACTTC. Its translation is CASSYADSYEQYF.

In nucleotides, the CDR3 is TGTGCCTGGAGTCGAGGACAGGGGGGCATGTACACTGAAGCTTTCTTT. Translation gives CAWSRGQGGMYTEAFF. The rearrangement uses TRBV30 and TRBJ1-1; the match to TRBD1 covers 10 bases. The V gene's germline CDR1 is GTSNPN and CDR2 SVGIG (reference sequence). The CDR3 is 16 residues long. With 2 bases clipped from V and 3 bases from J, the junction kept 9 bases outside the gene matches.

The chain joins TRBV19 to TRBJ2-7; TRBD1 matches 10 bases. V was pared by 7 bases and J by 6 bases, with 6 bases of the junction left unmatched. Germline loops: CDR1 LNHDA, CDR2 SQIVND (reference sequence). CDR3 length equals 13 residues. As DNA, the CDR3 is TGTGCCAGTAACCGGGACAGGGGAGGCGAGCAGTACTTC. It translates to CASNRDRGGEQYF. Variable domain in full (rest from reference TRBV19 and TRBJ2-7): DGGITQSPKYLFRKEGQNVTLSCEQNLNHDAMYWYRQDPGQGLRLIYYSQIVNDFQKGDIAEGYSVSREKKESFPLTVTSAQKNPTAFYLCASNRDRGGEQYFGPGTRLTVT.

The chain has TRBV20-1 and TRBJ2-7; D possibly corresponds to TRBD2 (6 bases). Matching the DNA end better, TRBJ2-4 makes the J call doubtful. Germline V CDR1 and CDR2: DFQATT, SNEGSKA (reference sequence). This CDR3 has 11 residues. For the CDR3, the DNA is TGCAGTGCGGGGGGACGGAACATTCAGTACTTC. Its translation: CSAGGRNIQYF.

Ten or more counts support this clonotype. This rearrangement joins TRBV28 to TRBJ1-2, with D unclear. V lost 2 bases and J lost 8, with 9 bases in between. CDR3 length equals 12 residues. CDR1 MDHEN and CDR2 SYDVKM come from the germline V gene. The CDR3 region is CASSLHSGGYTF. The DNA of the CDR3 is TGTGCCAGCAGTTTACACAGTGGCGGCTACACCTTC.

This clonotype ranks as medium-sized (0.01 to 0.1%). The J gene is TRBJ2-5, the V gene TRBV20-1, with D perhaps TRBD1 (6 bases). The CDR3 length is 15 residues. Germline V lookup: CDR1 DFQATT, CDR2 SNEGSKA (reference sequence). V was shortened by 0 bases and J by 1 base, with 12 bases between the two germline ends. The CDR3 loop is CSARDSGQTQETQYF. The CDR3 nucleotides read TGCAGTGCTAGAGATTCCGGACAGACCCAAGAGACCCAGTACTTC.

This clonotype was counted many times. The chain uses TRBV4-1 and TRBJ2-5; TRBD2 is a possible D gene (7 bases). The germline V gene encodes CDR1 MGHRA and CDR2 YSYEKL. The CDR3 loop spans 14 amino acids. V was trimmed by 1 base and J by 4 bases, leaving 10 bases between them. The CDR3 region is CASSQVAGAETQYF. CDR3 sequence (DNA): TGCGCCAGCAGCCAAGTGGCGGGGGCAGAGACCCAGTACTTC.

This clonotype was seen a handful of times. The J gene is TRBJ1-1, the V gene TRBV19; a possible D gene is TRBD1 (5 bases). The CDR3 sequence is 13 residues long. The V end lost 5 bases, the J end lost 4 bases, and 11 bases lay between the germline ends. The V gene's germline CDR1 is LNHDA and CDR2 SQIVND (reference sequence). CDR3 in amino acids: CASSAGWSTEAFF. CDR3 DNA: TGTGCCAGTAGTGCAGGGTGGAGCACTGAAGCTTTCTTT.

This clonotype was detected ten times or more. This chain uses TRBV7-9 with TRBJ2-1, with 16 bases that match TRBD2. The CDR3 is 14 residues long. The ends lost 3 bases at V and 13 bases at J; junction bases unmatched: 3. Germline V gives CDR1 SEHNR, CDR2 FQNEAQ (reference sequence). The CDR3 bases are TGTGCCAGCAGCTTGGGGACTAGCGGGGGGGTACAGTTCTTC. Its translation: CASSLGTSGGVQFF.

This chain joins TRBV11-3 and TRBJ2-1, with a possible D match to TRBD2 (6 bases). The CDR3 runs to 16 residues. CDR1 and CDR2 from the germline V gene are SGHNT and YENEEA. Trimming cost V 0 bases and J 10 bases, with 19 bases left between them. The CDR3 bases are TGTGCCAGCAGCTTAGATCTGGCGGAGGGGCCATCCGAGCAGTTCTTC. As protein: CASSLDLAEGPSEQFF.